The 17 T cell receptor beta chains presented below share a single source sample, sequenced in a study of blood T cell repertoires in COVID-19. Only in-frame clones appear in the TCRdb table, and some are missing; sequencing was by immunoSEQ multiplex PCR. The data contain about 400,000 clones, around 90% of them singletons. Sequencing was carried out using PBMCs or T cells enriched from blood (not recorded which). These receptors were obtained from a woman in her forties with acute COVID-19.

The rearrangement uses TRBV4-1 and TRBJ1-2; D gene ambiguous. Between the trimmed V and J ends, which lost 2 bases and 4 bases, there was a span of 20 bases. This CDR3 region has 17 residues. Germline assignment: CDR1 MGHRA and CDR2 YSYEKL. DNA for the CDR3: TGCGCCAGCAGCCAACTACAAATACCGACGAGGATCTATGGCTACACCTTC. It translates to CASSQLQIPTRIYGYTF.

The rearrangement joins TRBV10-3 to TRBJ1-2; D remains unclear. V was clipped by 3 bases and J by 5 bases, with 19 bases between them. Germline V gene sequence: CDR1 ENHRY, CDR2 SYGVKD. There are 16 residues in the CDR3. CDR3 nucleotides: TGTGCCATCAGTGAAGGAGGACCCCGAGGCTCTTATGGCTACACCTTC. This codes for CAISEGGPRGSYGYTF.

Only a few counts were recorded for this clone. V and J are TRBV20-1 and TRBJ2-7, with D unclear. This CDR3 is 12 amino acids long. The V end was cut by 3 bases, the J end by 1 base, with 7 bases between. Germline CDR1 and CDR2: DFQATT and SNEGSKA (reference sequence). The CDR3 reads CSASTSSYEQYF. CDR3 DNA sequence: TGCAGTGCTAGTACCAGTTCCTACGAGCAGTACTTC.

This chain connects TRBV7-6 to TRBJ2-3; 7 bases are a match to TRBD2. With V trimmed by 5 bases and J by 2 bases, 7 bases remained unmatched. Looked up from germline, CDR1 is SGHVS and CDR2 is FNYEAQ. This CDR3 is 15 amino acids long. The CDR3 region is CASSPSSGDTDTQYF. As DNA, the CDR3 is TGTGCCAGCAGCCCATCTAGCGGCGACACAGATACGCAGTATTTT. The whole variable domain, remainder taken from reference TRBV7-6 and TRBJ2-3, is GAGVSQSPRYKVTKRGQDVALRCDPISGHVSLYWYRQALGQGPEFLTYFNYEAQQDKSGLPNDRFSAERPEGSISTLTIQRTEQRDSAMYRCASSPSSGDTDTQYFGPGTRLTVL.

The J gene is TRBJ2-4, the V gene TRBV5-1; 12 bases match TRBD2. Germline V gives CDR1 SGHRS, CDR2 YFSETQ. J was trimmed by 3 bases and V by 4 bases; bases with no gene match: 8. This CDR3 region has 17 residues. CDR3 coding DNA: TGCGCCAGCAGCGCAAGACTAGCGGGGGAGAGCAAAAACATTCAGTACTTC. Residues: CASSARLAGESKNIQYF.

The chain carries TRBV10-2 and TRBJ1-5; 8 bases are a match to TRBD1. CDR3 length: 18 amino acids. Germline CDR1 and CDR2: WSHSY and SAAADI. With 3 bases clipped from V and 1 base from J, the junction kept 11 bases outside the gene matches. The CDR3 sequence: CASSDSGTGGGSNQPQHF. The DNA of the CDR3 is TGCGCCAGCAGTGATTCCGGGACAGGCGGCGGGAGCAATCAGCCCCAGCATTTT.

This rearrangement joins TRBV5-4 to TRBJ2-5; 7 bases are shared with TRBD1. Germline CDR1 is SGHNT and CDR2 is YYREEE (reference sequence). The CDR3 is 13 amino acids. Trimming cost V 4 bases and J 5 bases; bases outside gene matches: 5. This CDR3 is CASSLQGSETQYF. As DNA, the CDR3 is TGTGCCAGCAGCCTACAGGGGTCGGAGACCCAGTACTTC.

V is TRBV5-4 and J is TRBJ1-2, with D tentatively TRBD1 (5 bases). The CDR3 length is 15 residues. Trimming shortened V by 4 bases and J by 6 bases, and 19 bases separated the two germline ends. Germline V gene data show CDR1 as SGHNT and CDR2 as YYREEE (reference sequence). Written as DNA, the CDR3 is TGTGCCAGCAGCGGGGCGGTAAGGGAGGTTAATGGCTACACCTTC. The encoded protein is CASSGAVREVNGYTF.

The chain carries TRBV4-1 and TRBJ2-6; D gene ambiguous. Between the trimmed V and J ends, which lost 0 bases and 1 base, there was a span of 10 bases. Per germline, CDR1 MGHRA and CDR2 YSYEKL. The CDR3 has 17 residues. The CDR3 sequence: CASSQDPMASGANVLTF. The CDR3 DNA reads as TGCGCCAGCAGCCAAGATCCCATGGCTTCTGGGGCCAACGTCCTGACTTTC.

Only one count was recorded for this clone. CDR3 nucleotide sequence: TGTGCCAGCAGCGCTACAACAACTACGACAGATACGCAGTATTTT. Translating gives CASSATTTTTDTQYF. The chain joins TRBV9 to TRBJ2-3; D gene unclear. CDR3 length equals 15 residues. Germline CDR1 is SGDLS and CDR2 is YYNGEE. V gave up 3 bases and J gave up 3 bases, with 14 bases separating them.

The chain joins TRBV6-5 to TRBJ1-5; 7 bases fit TRBD1. Per germline, CDR1 MNHEY and CDR2 SVGAGI. The ends lost 6 bases at V and 4 bases at J; junction bases unmatched: 3. This CDR3 spans 13 amino acids. CDR3 residues: CASRQTGNQPQHF. CDR3 in DNA: TGTGCCAGCAGACAGACAGGGAATCAGCCCCAGCATTTT.

The genes are TRBV5-4 and TRBJ2-7; the D is unclear. The length of the CDR3 is 14 residues. The germline V gene has CDR1 SGHNT and CDR2 YYREEE (reference sequence). V was trimmed by 2 bases and J by 6 bases, leaving 15 bases between them. CDR3 amino acids: CASSLDAVSVEQYF. CDR3 sequence (DNA): TGTGCCAGCAGCTTAGATGCCGTCTCAGTCGAGCAGTACTTC.

The chain couples TRBV2 to TRBJ2-3; D remains ambiguous. The CDR3 has 14 amino acids. Trimming stripped 5 bases from V and 4 bases from J, with 13 bases between. Germline V gene lookup returns CDR1 SNHLY and CDR2 FYNNEI. The CDR3 region has the DNA TGTGCCAGCAGTTTAAAAGGTGGAGCAGATACGCAGTATTTT. Translation: CASSLKGGADTQYF.

The chain recombines TRBV12-5 with TRBJ2-1, with 11 bases lining up with TRBD1. Germline assignment: CDR1 LGHNT and CDR2 FRNRAP. With V trimmed by 0 bases and J by 8 bases, 12 bases remained unmatched. This CDR3 contains 18 residues. DNA of the CDR3: TGTGCTAGTGGTTTGGTACAAGATGGGACAGGGGGTTCCGATGAGCAGTTCTTC. Translated: CASGLVQDGTGGSDEQFF.

This clone was observed a handful of times. The J gene is TRBJ2-1, the V gene TRBV11-2, with TRBD2 identical over 8 bases. CDR3 length: 14 residues. CDR1 is SGHAT and CDR2 is FQNNGV in the germline V gene. J was trimmed by 8 bases and V by 2 bases; bases with no gene match: 5. The CDR3 nucleotides are TGTGCCAGCAGCTTATCGGGGGGGCGGTATGAGCAGTTCTTC. Translation gives CASSLSGGRYEQFF.

The J gene is TRBJ1-5, the V gene TRBV12-3 or TRBV12-4; perhaps TRBD1 as D (6 bases). Trimming removed 8 bases at V and 4 bases at J, with 12 bases between. The length of the CDR3 is 13 residues. CDR3 nucleotide sequence: TGTGCCAGCGCGCAACAGGGTAATCAGCCCCAGCATTTT. Translated, it gives CASAQQGNQPQHF.

This clone was observed a single time. Other DNA variants within this sample encode the same CDR3. The V gene is TRBV5-1, the J gene TRBJ1-2; D unclear. The CDR3 length is 12 residues. The germline V gene encodes CDR1 SGHRS and CDR2 YFSETQ. Trimming shortened V by 4 bases and J by 2 bases, and 6 bases separated the two germline ends. This CDR3 is CASSPGNYGYTF. CDR3 nucleotides: TGCGCCAGCAGCCCGGGAAACTATGGCTACACCTTC.